Listed below are T cell receptor beta chains from one sample, sequenced in a study of blood T cell repertoires in COVID-19. Sequencing used immunoSEQ multiplex PCR; TCRdb keeps in-frame clones, though not all of them. This sample has 250,000 or so clones, with around 90% found just once. The sample consisted of peripheral blood. These receptors were taken from a woman aged 25 to 45 with acute or convalescent COVID-19. Both conserved end residues are part of each CDR3. The D gene is left open where the match is weak. Part of the rows lack a size; the others show once, few, many or a class for expanded clones.

NA	TRBV9	13	TRBD2	TRBJ2-4	CASSVGGGDIQYF	TGTGCCAGCAGCGTCGGGGGAGGGGACATTCAGTACTTC
NA	TRBV4-3	19	TRBD2	TRBJ2-2	CASSQDQGRSGSGTGELFF	TGCGCCAGCAGCCAAGATCAGGGGAGGAGCGGGAGCGGCACCGGGGAGCTGTTTTTT
once	TRBV20-1	17	TRBD2	TRBJ2-3	CSASDPRLAGVGDTQYF	TGCAGTGCTAGTGACCCCCGACTAGCGGGAGTGGGAGATACGCAGTATTTT
NA	TRBV5-4	14	TRBD1	TRBJ1-2	CASSSWTGSYGYTF	TGTGCCAGCAGCTCCTGGACAGGGTCCTATGGCTACACCTTC
few	TRBV7-2	15	NA	TRBJ2-2	CASSLVRGNTGELFF	TGTGCCAGCAGCCTCGTCCGGGGGAACACCGGGGAGCTGTTTTTT
NA	TRBV3-1/TRBV3-2	14	NA	TRBJ1-1	CASSQGGRVTEAFF	TGTGCCAGCAGCCAAGGGGGCCGAGTCACTGAAGCTTTCTTT
NA	TRBV18	14	TRBD2	TRBJ2-7	CASSRREGVYEQYF	TGTGCCAGCTCACGGCGGGAGGGCGTCTACGAGCAGTACTTC
NA	TRBV19	12	NA	TRBJ2-1	CASSTYYNEQFF	TGTGCCAGTAGTACTTACTACAATGAGCAGTTCTTC
NA	TRBV9	14	NA	TRBJ2-7	CASSVGASSHEQYF	TGTGCCAGCAGCGTAGGCGCTAGTTCCCACGAGCAGTACTTC
NA	TRBV12-5	16	NA	TRBJ2-7	CASGLTGTTPNYEQYF	TGTGCTAGTGGTTTGACAGGGACGACCCCGAACTACGAGCAGTACTTC
NA	TRBV7-2	15	TRBD2	TRBJ2-1	CASSLEAGAYNEQFF	TGTGCCAGCAGCTTAGAGGCGGGAGCTTACAATGAGCAGTTCTTC
NA	TRBV5-5	14	NA	TRBJ2-2	CASSLGPNTGELFF	TGTGCCAGCAGCTTGGGGCCGAACACCGGGGAGCTGTTTTTT
NA	TRBV5-1	16	TRBD2	TRBJ2-5	CASTPMGREGRETQYF	TGCGCCAGCACCCCGATGGGGCGGGAGGGCCGCGAGACCCAGTACTTC
NA	TRBV5-4	15	NA	TRBJ1-4	CASSLDLSANEKLFF	TGTGCCAGCAGCTTGGATTTGAGCGCTAATGAAAAACTGTTTTTT
NA	TRBV5-4	14	NA	TRBJ1-2	CASRPQQAPGGYTF	TGTGCCAGCAGACCCCAACAGGCACCGGGTGGCTACACCTTC
once	TRBV12-3/TRBV12-4	12	NA	TRBJ1-1	CASSFPYTEAFF	TGTGCCAGCAGTTTTCCTTACACTGAAGCTTTCTTT
NA	TRBV19	15	TRBD1	TRBJ1-5	CASSIRGLDNQPQHF	TGTGCCAGTAGTATCAGGGGGCTTGACAATCAGCCCCAGCATTTT
NA	TRBV29-1	14	TRBD1	TRBJ2-1	CSVDRTGGNNEQFF	TGCAGCGTCGACAGGACAGGGGGCAACAATGAGCAGTTCTTC
NA	TRBV9	14	NA	TRBJ2-7	CASSEVDYSYEQYF	TGTGCCAGCAGCGAGGTGGACTACTCCTACGAGCAGTACTTC
NA	TRBV5-4	16	NA	TRBJ2-1	CASSLAIMTIHNEQFF	TGTGCCAGCAGCTTGGCCATCATGACTATTCACAATGAGCAGTTCTTC
NA	TRBV5-1	12	NA	TRBJ2-3	CASSLGRDPQYF	TGCGCCAGCAGCTTGGGACGGGATCCGCAGTATTTT
NA	TRBV27	14	NA	TRBJ2-7	CASSLARAGNEQYF	TGTGCCAGCAGTTTAGCCAGGGCAGGAAACGAGCAGTACTTC